This paragraph covers one TCR beta chain sequence. Its antigen is undetermined. This specimen belongs to a study of T cell responses to AZD1222 COVID-19 vaccine. Study conclusions and caveats: The donor group comprised mostly white British people and more females; the analysis possibly underestimated clonal diversity. Repertoire collection took place solely once the T cell response had peaked. Among AZD1222 vaccinees, only 5 to 7 were seropositive at baseline. Unmutated variant regions reportedly attract nearly half of all spike-specific TCRs.

Germline values: CDR1 SGHRS, CDR2 YFSETQ. The V gene lost 3 bases and the J gene lost 2 bases, with 22 bases spanning the gap. This CDR3 comprises 18 residues. Sequencing was performed with immunoSEQ multiplex PCR; in TCRdb, only in-frame clones are kept and a portion is missing. The data contain around 140,000 clones, roughly 89% of them singletons. Source: peripheral blood, taken 28 days after the second AZD1222 dose. The TCR originated in an adult who received the AZD1222 COVID-19 vaccine. This chain connects TRBV5-1 to TRBJ2-3, with D tentatively TRBD2 (5 bases). In nucleotides, the CDR3 is TGCGCCAGCAGCTCGGGGATGGCGGGTCCTCCTCACACAGATACGCAGTATTTT. This gives the protein CASSSGMAGPPHTDTQYF.